These 14 T cell receptor beta chains were sequenced from one sample in a study of CD8+CD57+ T cells in acquired aplastic anemia. It was genomic DNA that served as the template for profiling TCR beta VDJ and CDR3. TCRdb reprocessed the reads via MiXCR and lists one record per CDR3 protein. The data contain just over 200,000 distinct CDR3 sequences, about 60% of them singletons. Patients sequenced had flow cytometry evidence of CD8+CD57+ cell expansion. The sequenced material came from sorted CD4+, CD8+, or CD8+CD57+ T cells (not recorded which) from PBMCs. These receptors were taken from a human donor with aplastic anemia.

This clonotype was counted a single time. The chain couples TRBV14 to TRBJ2-1; perhaps TRBD1 as D (7 bases). The CDR3 length is 19 residues. CDR1 and CDR2 (germline): SGHDN, FVKESK. The V and J ends lost 4 bases and 4 bases respectively, with 26 bases between them. The CDR3 loop reads CASSPVRQGGEKVYNEQFF. CDR3 coding DNA: TGTGCCAGCAGCCCAGTTCGACAGGGAGGCGAAAAGGTATACAATGAGCAGTTCTTC.

The V gene is TRBV19, the J gene TRBJ1-5; TRBD1 agrees at 10 bases. From germline, CDR1 is LNHDA and CDR2 SQIVND (reference sequence). The CDR3 is 17 residues long. Unmatched junction bases numbered 5, after V lost 3 bases and J lost 0 bases. CDR3: CASSMPRDRGSNQPQHF. The CDR3 DNA is TGTGCCAGTAGTATGCCCCGGGACAGGGGTAGCAATCAGCCCCAGCATTTT. Using reference TRBV19 and TRBJ1-5 for the parts outside the CDR3, the full variable domain is DGGITQSPKYLFRKEGQNVTLSCEQNLNHDAMYWYRQDPGQGLRLIYYSQIVNDFQKGDIAEGYSVSREKKESFPLTVTSAQKNPTAFYLCASSMPRDRGSNQPQHFGDGTRLSIL.

Concerning this clonotype: The junction departs from the called germline gene at one end, perhaps through a read error. The chain has TRBV24-1 and TRBJ2-5; 9 bases map to TRBD1. The CDR3 is made up of 15 amino acids. CDR1 and CDR2 (germline): KGHDR, SFDVKD. The DNA for the CDR3 is TGTGCCAGCAGTTACGGGACAGGGTGGCAAGAGACCCAGTACTTC. Translating it yields CASSYGTGWQETQYF.

This clonotype has a count of ten or more. The chain uses TRBV9 and TRBJ2-1; 7 bases match TRBD2. The junction had 4 bases not matched to a gene; V was cut back by 1 base and J by 0 bases. This CDR3 spans 16 amino acids. Germline V gene lookup returns CDR1 SGDLS and CDR2 YYNGEE. CDR3 sequence: CASSVYGGDSYNEQFF. Here the CDR3 DNA reads TGTGCCAGCAGCGTATATGGGGGGGACTCCTACAATGAGCAGTTCTTC.

The chain carries TRBV20-1 and TRBJ2-7; 7 nucleotides line up with TRBD1. V lost 3 bases to trimming and J lost 0 bases; unmatched junction nucleotides: 8. The CDR3 runs to 15 residues. Per germline, CDR1 DFQATT and CDR2 SNEGSKA (reference sequence). This chain's CDR3 is CSARWGTDRSYEQYF. The CDR3 bases are TGCAGTGCTAGGTGGGGGACAGATCGCTCCTACGAGCAGTACTTC.

The chain's CDR3 is CSANKGTSVATQYF. The DNA of the CDR3 is TGCAGTGCCAACAAGGGGACTAGCGTGGCGACCCAGTACTTC. The chain employs TRBV20-1 and TRBJ2-5, with TRBD2 matching over 10 bases. This CDR3 is 14 amino acids long. V lost 6 bases, J lost 7 bases, and 11 bases stayed unmatched. Looked up from germline, CDR1 is DFQATT and CDR2 is SNEGSKA (reference sequence).

This clonotype was seen many times. The chain is built from TRBV15 and TRBJ2-3; TRBD2 aligns across 11 bases. CDR1 LNHNV and CDR2 YYDKDF come from the germline V gene (reference sequence). This CDR3 region has 15 residues. The V gene end was trimmed by 6 bases and the J gene end by 6 bases; junction bases not matched to a gene: 8. CDR3 protein: CATRLAGGGGDTQYF. The CDR3 nucleotides read TGTGCCACCAGGTTAGCGGGGGGGGGCGGCGATACGCAGTATTTT.

The chain is built from TRBV7-6 and TRBJ2-2; no clear D. V was cut by 5 bases and J by 5 bases, with 12 bases left in between. This CDR3 has 14 amino acids. In germline, CDR1 is SGHVS, CDR2 FNYEAQ. The CDR3 sequence is CASSQSDWTGELFF. CDR3 sequence (DNA): TGTGCCAGCAGCCAATCGGATTGGACCGGGGAGCTGTTTTTT.

There are a few counts of this clonotype. The CDR3 protein is CASSSTGQYEQYF. The DNA of the CDR3 is TGTGCCAGCAGCTCCACGGGACAGTACGAGCAGTACTTC. The chain joins TRBV7-2 to TRBJ2-7; 7 bases are shared with TRBD1. The CDR3 is 13 residues long. From germline, CDR1 is SGHTA and CDR2 FQGNSA. Trimming at V came to 4 bases and at J to 4 bases, leaving 4 bases not matched to a gene.

This clonotype has more than one count but fewer than ten. The chain carries TRBV7-6 and TRBJ2-1; D ambiguous. The CDR3 covers 15 residues. From germline, CDR1 is SGHVS and CDR2 FNYEAQ. The germline V and J ends were trimmed by 5 bases and 5 bases, with 16 bases remaining between them. The CDR3 DNA is TGTGCCAGCAGCCACACAATTGAGGATCACAATGAGCAGTTCTTC. As protein: CASSHTIEDHNEQFF.

The chain has TRBV19 and TRBJ2-1; 7 positions agree with TRBD1. Germline-derived CDR1 and CDR2 are LNHDA and SQIVND (reference sequence). The CDR3 has 14 amino acids. The junction had 7 bases not matched to a gene; V was cut back by 5 bases and J by 6 bases. The DNA for the CDR3 is TGTGCCAGTAGTGTGGGACAGACCTTCAATGAGCAGTTCTTC. Amino acid sequence: CASSVGQTFNEQFF.

Details on this clonotype: A much bigger clone sits one base away, suggesting this may be a read error. The chain recombines TRBV7-8 with TRBJ2-7, with D perhaps assigned TRBD1 or TRBD2 (6 bases each). CDR1 is SGHVS and CDR2 is FQNEAQ in the germline V gene. The CDR3 length is 13 residues. The CDR3 loop is CACRGGDAYEQYF. CDR3 nucleotide sequence: TGTGCCTGCAGGGGCGGGGACGCCTACGAGCAGTACTTC.

In the case of this clonotype: A much larger clone differs from this one at a single base, so this may be a read error. The CDR3 here is CASSEWSSNQPQHF. CDR3 nucleotide sequence: TGTGCCAGCAGTGAGTGGAGTAGCAATCAGCCCCAGCATTTT. This chain links TRBV6-5 with TRBJ1-5, with D uncertain. The CDR3 has 14 amino acids. V lost 5 bases, J lost 0 bases, and 8 bases lay in between. Germline V gives CDR1 MNHEY, CDR2 SVGAGI.

The chain recombines TRBV15 with TRBJ2-3; D is undetermined. Germline CDR1 LNHNV, CDR2 YYDKDF (reference sequence). This CDR3 contains 12 residues. V lost 5 bases and J lost 3, with 6 bases in between. The CDR3 DNA reads TGTGCCACCAGCCCCCGAACAGATACGCAGTATTTT. Translation gives CATSPRTDTQYF.